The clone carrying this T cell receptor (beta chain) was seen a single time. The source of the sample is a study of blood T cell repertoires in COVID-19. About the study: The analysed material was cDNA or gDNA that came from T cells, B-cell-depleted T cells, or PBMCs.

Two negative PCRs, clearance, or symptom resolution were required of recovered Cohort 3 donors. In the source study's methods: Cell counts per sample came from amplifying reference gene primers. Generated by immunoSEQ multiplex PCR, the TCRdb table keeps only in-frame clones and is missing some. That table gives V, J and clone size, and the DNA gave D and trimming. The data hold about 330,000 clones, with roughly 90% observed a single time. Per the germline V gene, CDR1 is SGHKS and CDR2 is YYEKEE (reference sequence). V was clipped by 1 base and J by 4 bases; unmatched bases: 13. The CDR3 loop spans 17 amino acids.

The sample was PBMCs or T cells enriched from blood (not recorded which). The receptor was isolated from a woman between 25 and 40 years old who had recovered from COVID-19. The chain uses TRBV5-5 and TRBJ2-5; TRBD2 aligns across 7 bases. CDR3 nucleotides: TGTGCCAGCAGCTTGTCTAGGGCGACTAGCCTCGGAGAGACCCAGTACTTC. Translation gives CASSLSRATSLGETQYF.